This TCR beta chain is drawn from a study of blood T cell repertoires in COVID-19. The length of the CDR3 is 14 residues. Germline CDR1 reads MNHEY; CDR2 reads SVGAGI. The J segment lost 8 bases and the V segment lost 5 bases, leaving 8 bases of the junction unmatched. In the source study's methods: Reference gene primer amplification yielded estimated nucleated cell counts. Sequencing was performed with immunoSEQ multiplex PCR; in TCRdb, only in-frame clones are kept and a portion is missing. The D gene and trimming were derived from the DNA, and the V and J assignments and clone size from that table. Seen here are about 59,000 clones, around 79% observed once, and the top ten hold more than 11%.

The sample was peripheral blood. This clonotype originated in a woman between 70 and 85 years old with acute or convalescent COVID-19. This sequence joins TRBV6-5 and TRBJ1-5; 8 bases fit TRBD1. The CDR3 here is CASSRTGMVEPQHF. CDR3 DNA: TGTGCCAGCAGTCGGACAGGGATGGTAGAGCCCCAGCATTTT.